This TCR beta chain was sequenced in a study of blood T cell repertoires in COVID-19. About the research overall: Sites across the United States, Italy and Spain contributed samples from acute and convalescent COVID-19. PBMCs, B-cell-depleted T cells, or T cells provided the cDNA or gDNA that made up the material.

This clone was seen more than once but under ten times. As processed by the authors: Amplification of reference gene primers provided the estimated nucleated cell counts. The table came from immunoSEQ multiplex PCR; TCRdb's copy has only in-frame clones and leaves some out. That table furnishes V, J and clone size, whereas the DNA furnished D and trimming. The sample has about 260,000 clones; about 87% are singletons. Patients in Seattle were enrolled during active infection, then followed longitudinally. This clonotype was sampled from a woman in her seventies with COVID-19, enrolled during active disease. Sequencing input: peripheral blood.

CDR3 sequence reads: CASSIGGRGLAGGETQYF. The CDR3 DNA follows: TGTGCCAGTAGTATAGGAGGCAGAGGACTAGCGGGAGGAGAGACCCAGTACTTC. This chain uses TRBV19 with TRBJ2-5, with TRBD2 identical over 14 bases. V shed 1 base and J 4 bases; nucleotides not matched to a gene: 8. Germline CDR1 reads LNHDA; CDR2 reads SQIVND (reference sequence). This CDR3 is 18 amino acids long.